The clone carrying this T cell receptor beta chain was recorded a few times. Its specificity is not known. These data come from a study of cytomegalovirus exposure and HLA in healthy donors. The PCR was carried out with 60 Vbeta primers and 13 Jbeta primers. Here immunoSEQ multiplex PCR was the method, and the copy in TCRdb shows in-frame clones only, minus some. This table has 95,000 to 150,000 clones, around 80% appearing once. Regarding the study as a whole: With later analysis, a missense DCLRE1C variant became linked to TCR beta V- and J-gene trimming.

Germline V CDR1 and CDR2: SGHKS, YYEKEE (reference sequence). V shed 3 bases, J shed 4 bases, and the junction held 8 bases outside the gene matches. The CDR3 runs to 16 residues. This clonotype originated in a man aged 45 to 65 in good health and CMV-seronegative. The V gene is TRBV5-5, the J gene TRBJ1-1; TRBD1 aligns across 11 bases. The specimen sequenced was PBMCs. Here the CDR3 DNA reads TGTGCCAGCAGCTGGACAGGGGGCCGGGCAGGCACTGAAGCTTTCTTT. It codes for CASSWTGGRAGTEAFF.